The following is a T cell receptor beta chain sequence with its context. No antigen is known for it. The identical CDR3 is also encoded by other nucleotide sequences in the sample. The donors formed part of the approximately 120-subject validation cohort, distinct from the approximately 670-subject first cohort. This record belongs to a study of cytomegalovirus exposure and HLA in healthy donors. Looking at the study overall: Both the 120 validation repertoires and the approximately 640 first-cohort repertoires used the same platform, as reported by a later analysis.

Overall study findings and caveats: That first-cohort TCR clusters tended to co-occur in the 120 or so validation repertoires was found in a later analysis. It was reportedly the case that the classifier diagnosed cytomegalovirus status with high specificity and sensitivity.

Repertoires were generated with immunoSEQ multiplex PCR, while TCRdb's copy carries only in-frame clones and drops some. The data contain more than 140,000 clones, roughly 89% of them singletons. The sequence derives from a woman between 18 and 29 years old in good health and CMV-seropositive. Material: PBMCs.

The CDR3 loop reads CASSPRTSGQETQYF. Here the CDR3 DNA reads TGTGCCAGCAGCCCCCGGACTAGCGGCCAAGAGACCCAGTACTTC. The chain combines TRBV11-3 with TRBJ2-5; the match to TRBD2 covers 10 bases. CDR1 is SGHNT and CDR2 is YENEEA in the germline V gene. The CDR3 runs 15 residues. The trim removed 5 bases at V and 1 base at J, leaving 4 bases unmatched. The whole variable domain, filled in from reference TRBV11-3 and TRBJ2-5, reads EAGVVQSPRYKIIEKKQPVAFWCNPISGHNTLYWYLQNLGQGPELLIRYENEEAVDDSQLPKDRFSAERLKGVDSTLKIQPAELGDSAVYLCASSPRTSGQETQYFGPGTRLLVL.